The next 10 T cell receptor beta chains were all read from a single sample in a study of T cells in Graves' hyperthyroidism and ophthalmopathy. What was amplified from RNA transcripts were TCR beta CDR3 regions. First-round RT-PCR with HTBI primers amplified the TCR CDR3 region. Using its own MiXCR run on the multiplex PCR reads, TCRdb lists one record per CDR3 protein. The sample yields 350,000 or so distinct CDR3 sequences, 15% to 20% seen once. The sample taken for sequencing was blood. The receptor set was obtained from a woman aged 45-65 years with Graves' hyperthyroidism.

The V gene is TRBV10-3, the J gene TRBJ2-7; D is tentatively TRBD1 or TRBD2 (5 bases each). The length of the CDR3 is 14 residues. V shed 7 bases and J shed 0 bases, with 13 bases lying between them. Germline V lookup: CDR1 ENHRY, CDR2 SYGVKD. DNA for the CDR3: TGTGCCATCACCCCGGGACCCGGCTCCTACGAGCAGTACTTC. Amino acid sequence: CAITPGPGSYEQYF.

J is TRBJ2-7 and V is TRBV28; D possibly uses TRBD1 or TRBD2 (5 bases each). Trimming removed 2 bases from V and 0 bases from J, with 11 bases in between. The CDR3 covers 15 residues. From germline, CDR1 is MDHEN and CDR2 SYDVKM. The CDR3 is CASSLGTGSSYEQYF. CDR3 bases: TGTGCCAGCAGTTTAGGGACGGGGAGCTCCTACGAGCAGTACTTC.

Many counts were recorded for this clonotype. The chain links TRBV28 to TRBJ2-7; no definite D call. The CDR3 sequence is 15 residues long. The germline V gene encodes CDR1 MDHEN and CDR2 SYDVKM. Trimming stripped 6 bases from V and 4 bases from J, with 19 bases between. Here the CDR3 reads CASSLTSPTQYEQYF. Written as DNA, the CDR3 is TGTGCCAGCAGCCTTACCTCTCCGACACAGTACGAGCAGTACTTC.

CDR3 DNA: TGCAGCGTTGGACAGGTTGTGGTAAACACTGAAGCTTTCTTT. It encodes CSVGQVVVNTEAFF. The rearrangement joins TRBV29-1 to TRBJ1-1; D might be TRBD1 (6 bases). The CDR3 has 14 amino acids. V was shortened by 4 bases and J by 2 bases, with 14 bases between the two germline ends. The germline V gene has CDR1 SQVTM and CDR2 ANQGSEA.

As concerns this clonotype: At one end the junction does not follow the germline gene, possibly because of a read error. This chain connects TRBV7-9 to TRBJ1-1; D gene ambiguous. This CDR3 has 12 amino acids. The V gene's germline CDR1 is SEHNR and CDR2 FQNEAQ (reference sequence). The CDR3 DNA follows: TGTGCCGGCAGTACAGAAGACACTGAAGCTTTCTTT. Residues: CAGSTEDTEAFF.

This clonotype was counted at least ten times. This chain connects TRBV6-2 or TRBV6-3 to TRBJ2-7; 9 nucleotides agree with TRBD2. V trimming: 6 bases; J trimming: 5 bases; junction bases outside the gene matches: 8. In germline, CDR1 is MNHEY, CDR2 SVGEGT. The CDR3 runs 14 residues. In nucleotides, the CDR3 is TGTGCCAGCAGAAGACTAGCGGATAAAAACGAGCAGTACTTC. Its translation is CASRRLADKNEQYF.

This clonotype was seen many times. This sequence joins TRBV3-1 and TRBJ2-3; 8 bases are a match to TRBD1. The trim removed 2 bases at V and 1 base at J, leaving 2 bases unmatched. Per germline, CDR1 LGHDT and CDR2 YNNKEL (reference sequence). The CDR3 length is 15 residues. The CDR3 nucleotides are TGTGCCAGCAGCCAACCAGGGGGCGGCACAGATACGCAGTATTTT. This sequence encodes CASSQPGGGTDTQYF.

This rearrangement joins TRBV27 to TRBJ1-2; D might be TRBD1 (5 bases). The CDR3 loop spans 14 amino acids. Germline assignment: CDR1 MNHEY and CDR2 SMNVEV (reference sequence). V lost 0 bases and J lost 6, with 11 bases in between. The CDR3 nucleotides are TGTGCCAGCAGTTTATCGGGGCAGGGAGATGGCTACACCTTC. It is translated as CASSLSGQGDGYTF.

The chain links TRBV12-3 or TRBV12-4 to TRBJ2-3, with 12 bases aligning to TRBD2. The CDR3 extends over 15 amino acids. The ends lost 5 bases at V and 5 bases at J; junction bases unmatched: 5. CDR3 sequence (DNA): TGTGCCAGCAGTGAACTAGCGGGGGGAATAGATACGCAGTATTTT. This encodes CASSELAGGIDTQYF.

The sample holds a few counts of this clonotype. This rearrangement joins TRBV14 to TRBJ2-1, with 13 positions matching TRBD2. V was pared by 4 bases and J by 9 bases, with 12 bases of the junction left unmatched. The CDR3 runs to 17 residues. CDR1 and CDR2 from the germline V gene are SGHDN and FVKESK. CDR3 in DNA: TGTGCCAGCAGCCCGAGACTAGCGGGGGGCTATGTGGGTGAGCAGTTCTTC. Protein: CASSPRLAGGYVGEQFF. The full variable domain, rest sourced from reference TRBV14 and TRBJ2-1, is EAGVTQFPSHSVIEKGQTVTLRCDPISGHDNLYWYRRVMGKEIKFLLHFVKESKQDESGMPNNRFLAERTGGTYSTLKVQPAELEDSGVYFCASSPRLAGGYVGEQFFGPGTRLTVL.